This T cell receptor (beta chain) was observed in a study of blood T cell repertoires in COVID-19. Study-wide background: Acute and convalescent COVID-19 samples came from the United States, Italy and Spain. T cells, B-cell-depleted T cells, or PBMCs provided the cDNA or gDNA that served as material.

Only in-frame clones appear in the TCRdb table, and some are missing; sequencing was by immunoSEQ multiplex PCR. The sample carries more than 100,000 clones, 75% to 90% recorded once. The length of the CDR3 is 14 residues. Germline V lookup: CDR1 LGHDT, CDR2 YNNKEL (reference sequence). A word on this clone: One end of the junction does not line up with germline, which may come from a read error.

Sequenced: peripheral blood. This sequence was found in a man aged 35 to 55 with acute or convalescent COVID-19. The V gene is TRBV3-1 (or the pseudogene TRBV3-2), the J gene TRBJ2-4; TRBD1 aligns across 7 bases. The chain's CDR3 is CASSQDRDTGDIDF. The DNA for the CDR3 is TGTGCCAGCAGCCAAGATAGAGACACAGGGGACATTGACTTC.